The rows below give T cell receptor beta chains drawn from one sample of a study of blood T cell repertoires in COVID-19. The assay was immunoSEQ multiplex PCR, and TCRdb's table has in-frame clones only and misses some. The sample gives over 65,000 clones, over 75% of which show up once; around 1.3% is in the top ten. The sequenced sample consisted of peripheral blood. These receptors all come from a woman aged 55 to 70 with acute or convalescent COVID-19. The CDR3 runs from the conserved cysteine through the conserved F or W. D genes are given only for firm matches. Clone sizes are given selectively: once, few, many, or a class where the clone is expanded.

CDR3 DNA	CDR3 protein	V gene	clone size	J gene	D gene
TGTGCCAGCAGCTTACCCCGGGACAGACTCTACGGCTACACCTTC	CASSLPRDRLYGYTF	TRBV5-4	once	TRBJ1-2	TRBD1
TGCGCCAGCAGCTTGGATGGGCAGGGGGCGGTAGAAACTGAAGCTTTCTTT	CASSLDGQGAVETEAFF	TRBV5-1	NA	TRBJ1-1	TRBD1
TGTGCCAGCAGTGAACGGGACAGGCAAGGGGGAGAAGCTTTCTTT	CASSERDRQGGEAFF	TRBV6-1	NA	TRBJ1-1	TRBD1
TGTGCCAGCAGTCATCCGGGACAGGGTTTTTTACCCCTCCACTTT	CASSHPGQGFLPLHF	TRBV25-1	NA	TRBJ1-6	TRBD1
TGCGCCAGCAGCTTGAGACAGGGTCAAGAGACCCAGTACTTC	CASSLRQGQETQYF	TRBV5-1	NA	TRBJ2-5	TRBD1
TGTGCCAGCAGCTCCCGCGGGGGAGACTGGGAAGAGACCCAGTACTTC	CASSSRGGDWEETQYF	TRBV11-2	NA	TRBJ2-5	TRBD2
TGTGCCAGCTCACCTCCGGGTACCCTTAATGGCTACACCTTC	CASSPPGTLNGYTF	TRBV18	NA	TRBJ1-2	NA
TGTGCCAGCAGCTTCGAGGGGGCTCGGGCAGATACGCAGTATTTT	CASSFEGARADTQYF	TRBV5-4	once	TRBJ2-3	TRBD1
TGTGCCAGCAGCTTGAACCACAGGTGGGAGGACTACACCTTC	CASSLNHRWEDYTF	TRBV5-4	NA	TRBJ1-2	NA
TGTGCCAGCAGCCAAGACCAGGGGTTAAATCAGCCCCAGCATTTT	CASSQDQGLNQPQHF	TRBV3-1/TRBV3-2	NA	TRBJ1-5	NA
TGTGCCAGCAGCCAAGATTCCGGCAGGGCTTTCTTT	CASSQDSGRAFF	TRBV3-1/TRBV3-2	NA	TRBJ1-1	NA
TGTGCCAGCAGCGTACGCGCAGACAACCTCGATGGCTACACCTTC	CASSVRADNLDGYTF	TRBV9	NA	TRBJ1-2	NA
TGTGCCAGTAGTATGGGCAGCATGAACACTGAAGCTTTCTTT	CASSMGSMNTEAFF	TRBV19	NA	TRBJ1-1	NA
TGTGCCAGCAGCTGGGGGGGGTCCGGGGAGCTGTTTTTT	CASSWGGSGELFF	TRBV7-8	NA	TRBJ2-2	TRBD2
TGCGCCAGCAGCTCCCCCGGGACAGGGGGGCCGGGAGAGACCCAGTACTTC	CASSSPGTGGPGETQYF	TRBV5-1	NA	TRBJ2-5	TRBD1
TGTGCCTGGAATTCAGGGGGCCTGTTTGGCTACACCTTC	CAWNSGGLFGYTF	TRBV30	NA	TRBJ1-2	TRBD1
TGTGCCAGCAGCCTGACGACTAGCGGGGGGGGTGGTACGCAGTATTTT	CASSLTTSGGGGTQYF	TRBV7-2	NA	TRBJ2-3	TRBD2
TGTGCCAGCAGGGGTGCAGGAGGAAACACCATATATTTT	CASRGAGGNTIYF	TRBV2	NA	TRBJ1-3	NA
TGCAGCGTAGACACAGGGGGCCACTATGGCTACACCTTC	CSVDTGGHYGYTF	TRBV29-1	few	TRBJ1-2	TRBD1
TGCAGCGTCTCGTCTAGCTCTCCGAACACCGGGGAGCTGTTTTTT	CSVSSSSPNTGELFF	TRBV29-1	NA	TRBJ2-2	NA
TGTGCCAGCAGTATTATGGGGCAGTCAGAGGCTGAAGCTTTCTTT	CASSIMGQSEAEAFF	TRBV5-8	NA	TRBJ1-1	NA
TGTGCCAGCAGCTTATCCTTTCCGGGAGCTTTCTTT	CASSLSFPGAFF	TRBV11-2	NA	TRBJ1-1	NA
TGTGCCAGCAGCGAGGAGATCAATTCACCCCTCCACTTT	CASSEEINSPLHF	TRBV9	many	TRBJ1-6	NA
TGTGCCAGCAGCTTATACCAGGTGGGCTATGGCTACACCTTC	CASSLYQVGYGYTF	TRBV7-2	NA	TRBJ1-2	NA
TGTGCCAGCAGTTCGTGGGCAGGGTGGTCTTTCTTT	CASSSWAGWSFF	TRBV27	few	TRBJ1-1	NA
TGTGCCAGCAGACTGGGAGGGGCAGTGACCCAGTACTTC	CASRLGGAVTQYF	TRBV5-4	NA	TRBJ2-5	TRBD2
TGTGCCAGCAGCGTAGAAGGGACAAAGTATGAAAAACTGTTTTTT	CASSVEGTKYEKLFF	TRBV9	NA	TRBJ1-4	NA
TGTGCCAGCAGTTTACCCGGGACAAGCAATCAGCCCCAGCATTTT	CASSLPGTSNQPQHF	TRBV27	NA	TRBJ1-5	NA
TGTGCCAGCAGTTTCTTGACGGAGGGGAAGTTCTTC	CASSFLTEGKFF	TRBV28	once	TRBJ2-1	NA
TGTGCCAGCAGCCTTACCGGGACAGGGGCCTACTTAAACTATGGCTACACCTTC	CASSLTGTGAYLNYGYTF	TRBV3-1/TRBV3-2	NA	TRBJ1-2	TRBD1
TGTGCCAGCAGTGAATCGGGCAGGGCGCTCCAAGAGACCCAGTACTTC	CASSESGRALQETQYF	TRBV25-1	NA	TRBJ2-5	NA
TGTGCCAGCTCACCACCATGGACTAGCGGGGCTAACACCGGGGAGCTGTTTTTT	CASSPPWTSGANTGELFF	TRBV18	NA	TRBJ2-2	TRBD2
TGCGCCAGCAGCTTAGGACACTACACCGGGGAGCTGTTTTTT	CASSLGHYTGELFF	TRBV5-1	once	TRBJ2-2	NA
TGCGCCAGCAGGACGGGTCAAGTAGGTTCAGATACGCAGTATTTT	CASRTGQVGSDTQYF	TRBV5-1	NA	TRBJ2-3	NA
TGCGCCAGCAGCCTTTCAACAGGGGCCCAACAGCCCCAGCATTTT	CASSLSTGAQQPQHF	TRBV5-1	NA	TRBJ1-5	TRBD1
TGTGCCAGCAGTTACGTCAGTGGCTACACCTTC	CASSYVSGYTF	TRBV6-2/TRBV6-3	NA	TRBJ1-2	NA
TGTGCCTGGGGACAGAACACCGGGGAGCTGTTTTTT	CAWGQNTGELFF	TRBV30	NA	TRBJ2-2	NA
TGTGCCAGCAGCTTGGAAATCACAGCTAACTATGGCTACACCTTC	CASSLEITANYGYTF	TRBV5-5	NA	TRBJ1-2	NA
TGCGCCAGCAGCTTGGATGTAGCGGGGAGCACAGATACGCAGTATTTT	CASSLDVAGSTDTQYF	TRBV5-1	NA	TRBJ2-3	TRBD2
TGTGCCAGCAGCTTAGACTCCCTTAGCAATCAGCCCCAGCATTTT	CASSLDSLSNQPQHF	TRBV11-2	few	TRBJ1-5	NA
TGTGCCAGCAGCTTAGAAACGGGTGGCTACACCTTC	CASSLETGGYTF	TRBV7-9	few	TRBJ1-2	NA
TGTGCCAGCAGCCAACGGGAGACCCAGTACTTC	CASSQRETQYF	TRBV7-2	NA	TRBJ2-5	NA
TGTGCCAGCAGCTTCGGGTGGGAGCAGTTCTTC	CASSFGWEQFF	TRBV5-6	NA	TRBJ2-1	NA
TGTGCCAGCAGTTTTTGGGGGGGACCCCAGTTCTTC	CASSFWGGPQFF	TRBV12-3/TRBV12-4	NA	TRBJ2-1	TRBD2
TGTGCAAGTCTCATGAGAGACAGGGGGCGAGAGACCCAGTACTTC	CASLMRDRGRETQYF	TRBV12-2	NA	TRBJ2-5	NA
TGCGCCAGCAGCAAGGGGACTACACCGATGGGAATGGGTGAGCAGTTCTTC	CASSKGTTPMGMGEQFF	TRBV5-1	NA	TRBJ2-1	TRBD2
TGTGCCAGCAGTTTGTCCACCGGGACAGGGAATGGCTACACCTTC	CASSLSTGTGNGYTF	TRBV28	NA	TRBJ1-2	TRBD1
TGCGCCAGCAGCCCAGTCGGGACAGGGGAGACTGAAGCTTTCTTT	CASSPVGTGETEAFF	TRBV5-1	NA	TRBJ1-1	TRBD1
TGTGCCAGCAGACGACAGGGGGGCGATACGCAGTATTTT	CASRRQGGDTQYF	TRBV6-4	NA	TRBJ2-3	TRBD1
TGTGCCACCAGCAGAGAACATTCTCAGGGTTTACTAGCCAAAAACATTCAGTACTTC	CATSREHSQGLLAKNIQYF	TRBV15	NA	TRBJ2-4	NA
TGTGCCAGCAGGGATCAATGGGGGGGGACTGAAGCTTTCTTT	CASRDQWGGTEAFF	TRBV6-5	NA	TRBJ1-1	NA
TGTGCCAGCAACACTCACCCCACCGCGGGCGATGAAAAACTGTTTTTT	CASNTHPTAGDEKLFF	TRBV2	NA	TRBJ1-4	NA
TGTGCCAGCAGCCGAGGGCATGAGCAGTTCTTC	CASSRGHEQFF	TRBV4-2	NA	TRBJ2-1	NA
TGTGCCAGCAGTTACGGGGCAGGGATGAACACTGAAGCTTTCTTT	CASSYGAGMNTEAFF	TRBV6-5	NA	TRBJ1-1	NA
TGTGCCAGCAGCCTCCCCCCGGGACTCGACTATAGCTCCTACAATGAGCAGTTCTTC	CASSLPPGLDYSSYNEQFF	TRBV4-2	NA	TRBJ2-1	NA
TGTGCCAGCAGGCCGGGAGCCAAAAACATTCAGTACTTC	CASRPGAKNIQYF	TRBV6-5	NA	TRBJ2-4	NA
TGTGCCAGCAGGACCAGGGGGAACACTGAAGCTTTCTTT	CASRTRGNTEAFF	TRBV13	NA	TRBJ1-1	NA